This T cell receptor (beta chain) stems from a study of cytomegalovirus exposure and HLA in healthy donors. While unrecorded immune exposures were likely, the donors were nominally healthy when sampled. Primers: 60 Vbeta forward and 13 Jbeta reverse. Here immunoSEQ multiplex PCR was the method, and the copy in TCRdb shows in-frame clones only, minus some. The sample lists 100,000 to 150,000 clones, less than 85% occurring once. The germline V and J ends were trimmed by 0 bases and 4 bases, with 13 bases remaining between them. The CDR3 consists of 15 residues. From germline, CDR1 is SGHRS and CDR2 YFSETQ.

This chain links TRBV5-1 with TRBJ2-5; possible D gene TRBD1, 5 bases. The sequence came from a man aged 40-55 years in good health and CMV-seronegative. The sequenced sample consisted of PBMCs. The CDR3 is CASSLAIGARETQYF. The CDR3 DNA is TGCGCCAGCAGCTTGGCTATAGGGGCGAGAGAGACCCAGTACTTC. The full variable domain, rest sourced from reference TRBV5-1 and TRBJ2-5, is KAGVTQTPRYLIKTRGQQVTLSCSPISGHRSVSWYQQTPGQGLQFLFEYFSETQRNKGNFPGRFSGRQFSNSRSEMNVSTLELGDSALYLCASSLAIGARETQYFGPGTRLLVL.